A selection of T cell receptor beta chains follows, all from one sample in a study of OX40 agonist ivuxolimab in advanced cancers. Sequencing used immunoSEQ multiplex PCR; TCRdb keeps in-frame clones, though not all of them. Here the sample spans 40,000 to 60,000 clones, roughly 78% being singletons. The specimen was CD4+ or CD8+ T cells sorted from blood, collected in a trial of the OX40 agonist ivuxolimab. The receptors originated from an adult with an advanced solid tumor such as melanoma, head and neck, liver or kidney cancer. The CDR3 runs from the conserved cysteine through the conserved F or W. A D gene is named only where the DNA matches it firmly. Clone size appears in some rows only: once, few, many, or a class for an expanded clone.

TGTGCCAGCAGTGCCGACAGAGTCTCCTACGAGCAGTACTTC	CASSADRVSYEQYF	-	TRBV6-1	TRBJ2-7	-
TGTGCCAGCAGCTTAGATTCGTTAATCTACGAGCAGTACTTC	CASSLDSLIYEQYF	-	TRBV7-2	TRBJ2-7	-
TGTGCCAGCAGTGAAAAACCGGACCGGACGCCTTTCTTT	CASSEKPDRTPFF	few	TRBV6-1	TRBJ1-1	-
TGTGCCTGGAGTGTTCTGACCGACGAGCAGTACTTC	CAWSVLTDEQYF	-	TRBV30	TRBJ2-7	-
TGTGCCAGCAGCCCTACACTAGCGAATGAGCAGTTCTTC	CASSPTLANEQFF	-	TRBV7-9	TRBJ2-1	TRBD2
TGTGCCAGCAGCTTTCAGGGCGTGAACACTGAAGCTTTCTTT	CASSFQGVNTEAFF	-	TRBV5-4	TRBJ1-1	-
TGCGCCAGCAGCCAAGATCATGGACAGGGGCCCCATCAGCCCCAGCATTTT	CASSQDHGQGPHQPQHF	-	TRBV4-3	TRBJ1-5	TRBD1
TGTGCCAGCTCACTTTCCTCGGACCCGGCGGAGCCCCAGCATTTT	CASSLSSDPAEPQHF	-	TRBV18	TRBJ1-5	-
TGTGCCAGCAGCTTCGGAGGGGCTATAGATACGCAGTATTTT	CASSFGGAIDTQYF	-	TRBV7-2	TRBJ2-3	-
TGCAGCGTTAGACAGGGGTGGGAGACCCAGTACTTC	CSVRQGWETQYF	few	TRBV29-1	TRBJ2-5	TRBD1
TGTGCCAGCAGTTCCCGACCAGGGGAGGGTAAGCAGTTCTTC	CASSSRPGEGKQFF	few	TRBV11-1	TRBJ2-1	-
TGTGCCAGCAGCCCCGGTGCCACAACTGCTGGAAACACCATATATTTT	CASSPGATTAGNTIYF	-	TRBV7-2	TRBJ1-3	-
TGTGCCAGCAGTTTATATGGGGAAAACTATGGCTACACCTTC	CASSLYGENYGYTF	-	TRBV28	TRBJ1-2	-
TGTGCCAGCAGTTACCCGGGACAAAACAATGAGCAGTTCTTC	CASSYPGQNNEQFF	-	TRBV6-6	TRBJ2-1	-
TGTGCCAGCAGGGGGGCTGCTTCCTACGAGCAGTACTTC	CASRGAASYEQYF	-	TRBV6-1	TRBJ2-7	-
TGCGCCAGCATCATCTCAGAGCCCTCCTACGAGCAGTACTTC	CASIISEPSYEQYF	-	TRBV4-3	TRBJ2-7	-
TGTGCCAGCAGTTACACTTTACAGGCGAGGGGCTACGAGCAGTACTTC	CASSYTLQARGYEQYF	few	TRBV6-5	TRBJ2-7	-
TGTGCCAGTAGTCCCGGGACAATTTACGTAGATACGCAGTATTTT	CASSPGTIYVDTQYF	-	TRBV19	TRBJ2-3	-
TGCGCCAGCAGCCGTCGAAGTGGGGACAATGAGCAGTTCTTC	CASSRRSGDNEQFF	-	TRBV4-1	TRBJ2-1	-
TGTGCCAGCAGCTTAAGAGGAGCGGGCGGAGGCACAGATACGCAGTATTTT	CASSLRGAGGGTDTQYF	-	TRBV7-6	TRBJ2-3	-
TGTGCCAGCAGCCAGCGCGGGGCTGGACAGCCCCAGCATTTT	CASSQRGAGQPQHF	-	TRBV27	TRBJ1-5	-
TGTGCCAGCAGCGCGACACCTATGAACACTGAAGCTTTCTTT	CASSATPMNTEAFF	few	TRBV9	TRBJ1-1	-
TGTGCCAGCAGAAAACAGTCCGCTAATGAAAAACTGTTTTTT	CASRKQSANEKLFF	-	TRBV5-5	TRBJ1-4	-
TGTGCCACCAGCAGAGATCTGGCGGGCGGGAACGCTGAAGCTTTCTTT	CATSRDLAGGNAEAFF	-	TRBV15	TRBJ1-1	-
TGTGCCAGCAGTGTGACCGCCAGTGGGGATTCACCCCTCCACTTT	CASSVTASGDSPLHF	-	TRBV6-4	TRBJ1-6	-
TGCGCCAGCAGCTTCCGGACTAGCGGCAACACCGGGGAGCTGTTTTTT	CASSFRTSGNTGELFF	few	TRBV5-1	TRBJ2-2	TRBD2
TGCGCCAGCAGCCAAGACAGGGACGGGGGGTCACCCCTCCACTTT	CASSQDRDGGSPLHF	few	TRBV4-1	TRBJ1-6	-
TGTGCCACCCGACGGAGGGGACAGGGCAACACTGAAGCTTTCTTT	CATRRRGQGNTEAFF	-	TRBV6-5	TRBJ1-1	TRBD1
TGCGCCAGCAGCGAGGCTTGGGGATCCTACGAGCAGTACTTC	CASSEAWGSYEQYF	-	TRBV5-1	TRBJ2-7	-
TGTGCCATCACTAGACAGGCCATGAACACTGAAGCTTTCTTT	CAITRQAMNTEAFF	few	TRBV10-3	TRBJ1-1	-
TGCGCCAGCAGCCCGGCCCCGACAGGTACAAGAGAGCAGTTCTTC	CASSPAPTGTREQFF	-	TRBV5-1	TRBJ2-1	-
TGTGCCAGTATGAAAGGAAACAATAATGAGCAGTTCTTC	CASMKGNNNEQFF	-	TRBV19	TRBJ2-1	-
TGTGCCAGCAGACCGACGAGTACAGGGATTAACACTGAAGCTTTCTTT	CASRPTSTGINTEAFF	-	TRBV28	TRBJ1-1	-